This T cell receptor (beta chain) is from a study of blood T cell repertoires in COVID-19. Overall study: Acute-phase and convalescent COVID-19 samples originated in the United States, Italy and Spain. From T cells, B-cell-depleted T cells, or PBMCs came the material, which was cDNA or gDNA.

The V gene end was trimmed by 4 bases and the J gene end by 2 bases; junction bases not matched to a gene: 5. This CDR3 comprises 15 residues. Germline values: CDR1 MNHEY, CDR2 SVGEGT. How the authors handled the data: The authors estimated nucleated cell counts from reference gene primer amplification. Generated by immunoSEQ multiplex PCR, the TCRdb table keeps only in-frame clones and is missing some. For V, J and clone size, that table is used; D and trimming come from the DNA. The repertoire holds roughly 78,000 clones, with around 86% as singletons. The clonotype originates from a woman aged 60-75 years with acute or convalescent COVID-19. Sequencing was done on a sample of peripheral blood. V gene TRBV6-2 or TRBV6-3 combines with J gene TRBJ2-3; TRBD2 agrees at 8 bases. CDR3 loop: CASSSRRGATDTQYF. CDR3 sequence (DNA): TGTGCCAGCAGTTCCCGGCGGGGGGCCACAGATACGCAGTATTTT.